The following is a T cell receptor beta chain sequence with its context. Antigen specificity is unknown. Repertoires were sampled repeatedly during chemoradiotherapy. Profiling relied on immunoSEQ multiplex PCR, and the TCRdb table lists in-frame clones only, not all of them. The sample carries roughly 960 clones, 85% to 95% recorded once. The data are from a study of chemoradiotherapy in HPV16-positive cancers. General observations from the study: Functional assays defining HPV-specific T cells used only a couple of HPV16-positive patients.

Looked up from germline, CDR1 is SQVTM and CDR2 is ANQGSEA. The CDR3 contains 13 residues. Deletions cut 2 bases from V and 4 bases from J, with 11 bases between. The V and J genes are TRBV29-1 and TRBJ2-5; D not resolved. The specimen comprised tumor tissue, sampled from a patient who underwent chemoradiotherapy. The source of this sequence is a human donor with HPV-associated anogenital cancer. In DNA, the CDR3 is TGCAGCGTTGAAAGGAGTATTGGAGAGACCCAGTACTTC. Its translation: CSVERSIGETQYF.